This TCR beta chain was profiled in a study of regulatory T cells in long-lasting Graves disease. In the study overall: The term persistent Graves' disease signified upward of 5 years on antithyroid drugs with positive TSH receptor antibodies. Points from the study as a whole: Not thyroid tissue but only peripheral blood was studied.

CDR3 length: 17 amino acids. V lost 5 bases to trimming and J lost 6 bases; unmatched junction nucleotides: 13. CDR1 MNHEY and CDR2 SVGEGT come from the germline V gene. Indicated time point: persistent/refractory GD, antithyroid drugs over 5 years with positive TRAb. TCR sequences were obtained from RNA taken from PBMCs. TCR beta libraries were built with iRepertoire HTBI primers and Arm-PCR of CDR3 regions. TCRdb recomputed calls from the multiplex PCR reads with MiXCR, one row per CDR3 protein. The sample consists of roughly 450,000 distinct CDR3 sequences, 23% of them appearing once. Details on this clonotype: Its specificity is unknown.

The V gene is TRBV6-2 or TRBV6-3, the J gene TRBJ1-5, with 10 bases fitting TRBD1. Sequenced here: peripheral blood mononuclear cells (PBMCs), sampled when the disease was refractory, from a patient treated with antithyroid drugs. The receptor comes from a female donor with Graves disease. CDR3 nucleotides: TGTGCCAGCAGTGTTGGGATTGGACAGGGGGGCGCTCAGCCCCAGCATTTT. It is translated as CASSVGIGQGGAQPQHF.